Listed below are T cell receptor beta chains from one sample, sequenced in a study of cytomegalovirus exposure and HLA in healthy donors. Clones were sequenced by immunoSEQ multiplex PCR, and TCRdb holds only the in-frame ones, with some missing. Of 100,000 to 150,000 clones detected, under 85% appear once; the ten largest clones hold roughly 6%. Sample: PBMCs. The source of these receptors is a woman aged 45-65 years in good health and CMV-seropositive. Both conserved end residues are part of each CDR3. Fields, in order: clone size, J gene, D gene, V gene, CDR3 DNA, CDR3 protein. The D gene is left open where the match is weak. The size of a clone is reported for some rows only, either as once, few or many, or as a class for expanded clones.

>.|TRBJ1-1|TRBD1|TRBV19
TGTGCCGGACAGGGGGAGGGTGAAGCTTTCTTT
CAGQGEGEAFF
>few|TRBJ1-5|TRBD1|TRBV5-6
TGTGCCAGCAGCCCCGGGACAGGTGTCAATCAGCCCCAGCATTTT
CASSPGTGVNQPQHF
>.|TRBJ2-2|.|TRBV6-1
TGTGCCACATTCACCGGGGAGCTGTTTTTT
CATFTGELFF
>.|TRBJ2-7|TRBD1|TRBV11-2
TGTGCCAGCAGCGACAGGGGGCGAGAGCAGTACTTC
CASSDRGREQYF
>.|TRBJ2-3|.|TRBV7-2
TGTGCCAGCAGCTTAGCGGCTAGCTCCACAGATACGCAGTATTTT
CASSLAASSTDTQYF
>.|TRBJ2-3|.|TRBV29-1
TGCAGCGTTGGGCGGTACACAGATACGCAGTATTTT
CSVGRYTDTQYF
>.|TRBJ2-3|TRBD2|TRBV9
TGTGCCAGCAGCGTAGACGCTGGGGGGTTAGCGGGGGGCCCTAGAACGCAGTATTTT
CASSVDAGGLAGGPRTQYF
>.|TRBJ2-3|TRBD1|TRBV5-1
TGCGCCAGCAGCCGAAGTTCACAGGGGGCAATAGATACGCAGTATTTT
CASSRSSQGAIDTQYF
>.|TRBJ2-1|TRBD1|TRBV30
TGTGCCTGGAGTGCAACAGGGGGTCTCTACAATGAGCAGTTCTTC
CAWSATGGLYNEQFF
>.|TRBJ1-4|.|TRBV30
TGTGCCTGGAGTGTAGCCCCTGATTCAGAAAAACTGTTTTTT
CAWSVAPDSEKLFF
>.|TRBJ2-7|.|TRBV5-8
TGTGCCAGCAGCTTGATACGAAAGGGGGTCTACGAGCAGTACTTC
CASSLIRKGVYEQYF
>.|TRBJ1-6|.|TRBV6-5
TGTGCCAGCAGTTACTCGACCGCAGGCTATAATTCACCCCTCCACTTT
CASSYSTAGYNSPLHF
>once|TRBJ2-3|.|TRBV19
TGTGCCAGTAGTGTCGGACTGTCCACAGATACGCAGTATTTT
CASSVGLSTDTQYF
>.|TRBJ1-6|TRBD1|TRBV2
TGTGCCAGCAGTGCCCGACAGGGAGGATATAATTCACCCCTCCACTTT
CASSARQGGYNSPLHF
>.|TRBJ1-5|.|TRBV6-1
TGTGCCAGCAGTGCAGCCCCGACGGGGGGTTACAATCAGCCCCAGCATTTT
CASSAAPTGGYNQPQHF
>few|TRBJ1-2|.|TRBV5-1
TGCGCCAGCAGCTTGGAAGGGCAGGGTCGGGGCTACACCTTC
CASSLEGQGRGYTF
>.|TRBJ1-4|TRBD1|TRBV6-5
TGTGCCAGCAGTAAGAACAGGGGCGGTAATGAAAAACTGTTTTTT
CASSKNRGGNEKLFF
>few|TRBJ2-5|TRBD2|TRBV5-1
TGCGCCAGCAGCCCCGGACTAGCGGTAGAGACCCAGTACTTC
CASSPGLAVETQYF
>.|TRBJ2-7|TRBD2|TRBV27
TGTGCCAGCAGGGCGGCTGGGGGGGGCGAGCAGTACTTC
CASRAAGGGEQYF
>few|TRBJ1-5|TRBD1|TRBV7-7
TGTGCTAGCAGCTTAACCGGGACAGGGCGAGATCAGCCCCAGCATTTT
CASSLTGTGRDQPQHF
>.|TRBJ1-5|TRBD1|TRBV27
TGTGCCAGCAGTTTATCGAGGGGGCCAGGGGAGCCCCAGCATTTT
CASSLSRGPGEPQHF
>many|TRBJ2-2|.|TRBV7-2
TGTGCCAGCAGCTATAGCGGAAACACCGGGGAGCTGTTTTTT
CASSYSGNTGELFF
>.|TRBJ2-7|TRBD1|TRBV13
TGTGCCAGCAGCTCGGGGACAGCTAAACACTACGAGCAGTACTTC
CASSSGTAKHYEQYF
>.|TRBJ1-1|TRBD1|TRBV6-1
TGTGCCAGCAGTGAAAACAGGGGACAAACTGAAGCTTTCTTT
CASSENRGQTEAFF
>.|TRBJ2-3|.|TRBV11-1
TGTGCCAGCAGCCCGGCGGGGGACAGGCGCTCCGGTACGCAGTATTTT
CASSPAGDRRSGTQYF
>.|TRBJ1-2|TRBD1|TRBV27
TGTGCCAGCAGTAGGACAGGAAATAACTATGGCTACACCTTC
CASSRTGNNYGYTF
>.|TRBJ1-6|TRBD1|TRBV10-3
TGTGCCACCGGGGGGCAGGGGGCCTCACCCCTCCACTTT
CATGGQGASPLHF
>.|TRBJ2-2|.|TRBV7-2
TGTGCCAGCAGTCCGACGGGGTTGGGCACCGGGGAGCTGTTTTTT
CASSPTGLGTGELFF
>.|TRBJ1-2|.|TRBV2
TGTGCCAGCAGTGAAATATGGGGGGACTATGGCTACACCTTC
CASSEIWGDYGYTF
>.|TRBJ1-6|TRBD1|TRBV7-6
TGTGCCAGCAGCTTAGAGACAGGGAATTCACCCCTCCACTTT
CASSLETGNSPLHF
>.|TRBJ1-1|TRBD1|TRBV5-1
TGCGCCAGCAGCTTAGGGACAGGGATCCTCGGGCGGATGAACACTGAAGCTTTCTTT
CASSLGTGILGRMNTEAFF
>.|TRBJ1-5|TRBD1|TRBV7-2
TGTGCCAGCAGCAGGACAGGGAGAATTGATCAGCCCCAGCATTTT
CASSRTGRIDQPQHF
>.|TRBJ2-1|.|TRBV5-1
TGCGCCAGCAGCTTGGGTGACTGGAACAACAATGAGCAGTTCTTC
CASSLGDWNNNEQFF
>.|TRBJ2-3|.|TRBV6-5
TGTGCCAGCAGTCCGACTAGAGATACGCAGTATTTT
CASSPTRDTQYF
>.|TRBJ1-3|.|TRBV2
TGTGCCAGCAGTGAAGTAGAGGGAAACACCATATATTTT
CASSEVEGNTIYF
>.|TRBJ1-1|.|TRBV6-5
TGTGCCAGCAGTAAGGACGGGGGGAACACTGAAGCTTTCTTT
CASSKDGGNTEAFF
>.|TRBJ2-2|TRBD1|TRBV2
TGTGCCACTAGACAGGGGCCGAACACCGGGGAGCTGTTTTTT
CATRQGPNTGELFF
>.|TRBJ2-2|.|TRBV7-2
TGTGCCAGCACCCATCAAAGAGCGGCGGCCGGGGAGCTGTTTTTT
CASTHQRAAAGELFF
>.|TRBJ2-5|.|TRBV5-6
TGTGCCAGCAGCACCCCAGGCCTCCAAGAGACCCAGTACTTC
CASSTPGLQETQYF
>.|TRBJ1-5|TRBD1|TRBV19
TGTGCCAGTAGTACGACAGGGGTGGACTATCAGCCCCAGCATTTT
CASSTTGVDYQPQHF
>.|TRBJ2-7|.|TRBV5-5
TGTGCCAGCAGCTTGGACTTTGCAAGCGAGCAGTACTTC
CASSLDFASEQYF
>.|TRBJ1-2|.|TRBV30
TGTGCCTGGAGTGTCGGCGCAGGAAACTATGGCTACACCTTC
CAWSVGAGNYGYTF
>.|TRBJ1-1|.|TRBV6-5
TGTGCCAGCAGTACAGGGAACACTGAAGCTTTCTTT
CASSTGNTEAFF
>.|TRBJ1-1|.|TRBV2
TGTGCCAGCAGTATTAAGAATGGCCCGGGCACTGAAGCTTTCTTT
CASSIKNGPGTEAFF
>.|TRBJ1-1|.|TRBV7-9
TGTGCCAGCAGCCTTCAGGGAAGACGGAACACTGAAGCTTTCTTT
CASSLQGRRNTEAFF